This TCR beta chain was captured in a study of blood T cells in healthy people across ages. Ranging in age from about 6 to 100, the donors were healthy Caucasian individuals from Russia. From germline, CDR1 is KGHSH and CDR2 LQKENI. V gave up 3 bases and J gave up 0 bases, with 15 bases separating them. The CDR3 consists of 17 residues. A sample-barcoded 5' primer and a J-beta primer mix were used in a second PCR of about 6 to 11 cycles. A template-switch adaptor with 12 random nucleotides tagged each cDNA molecule. Via MiXCR, TCRdb re-called the 5' RACE reads, giving one row per CDR3 protein. The sample records approximately 830,000 distinct CDR3 sequences, roughly 60% being singletons.

This clonotype was obtained from a young man in good health. J is TRBJ2-1 and V is TRBV18; weak D call: TRBD1 (6 bases). The sample comprised blood. CDR3 protein: CASSPKGGLRSYNEQFF. The CDR3 coding sequence is TGTGCCAGCTCACCTAAAGGGGGTTTGCGCTCCTACAATGAGCAGTTCTTC. The full variable domain, its missing parts supplied by reference TRBV18 and TRBJ2-1, is NAGVMQNPRHLVRRRGQEARLRCSPMKGHSHVYWYRQLPEEGLKFMVYLQKENIIDESGMPKERFSAEFPKEGPSILRIQQVVRGDSAAYFCASSPKGGLRSYNEQFFGPGTRLTVL.